Each of the 28 T cell receptor beta chains below was sequenced from the same sample in a study of OX40 agonist ivuxolimab in advanced cancers. Generated by immunoSEQ multiplex PCR, the TCRdb table keeps only in-frame clones and is missing some. The sample shows about 58,000 clones, about 90% of them seen only once. The sequenced sample was CD4+ or CD8+ T cells sorted from blood, obtained in a trial of the OX40 agonist ivuxolimab. These receptor sequences come from an adult with an advanced solid tumor such as melanoma, head and neck, liver or kidney cancer.

The chain recombines TRBV4-3 with TRBJ2-1; D uncertain. The CDR3 runs to 16 residues. Trimming cost V 2 bases and J 0 bases, with 11 bases left between them. CDR1 and CDR2 (germline): LGHNA, YSLEER. The CDR3 sequence: CASSQSQASSYNEQFF. CDR3 DNA sequence: TGCGCCAGCAGCCAATCCCAGGCTAGCTCCTACAATGAGCAGTTCTTC.

J is TRBJ2-7 and V is TRBV10-1, with D tentatively TRBD2 (6 bases). Germline CDR1 reads WNHNN; CDR2 reads SYGVQD (reference sequence). The CDR3 totals 19 residues. The ends were cut back, 6 bases at V and 0 bases at J, with 27 bases in the middle. The CDR3: CASSTAGTTPGEASYEQYF. The CDR3 DNA sequence: TGCGCCAGCAGCACCGCCGGGACCACCCCGGGAGAGGCCTCCTACGAGCAGTACTTC.

The genes are TRBV29-1 and TRBJ2-7, with 10 bases identical to TRBD1. Germline loops: CDR1 SQVTM, CDR2 ANQGSEA. Trimming at V came to 0 bases and at J to 2 bases, leaving 4 bases not matched to a gene. The CDR3 extends over 15 amino acids. The CDR3 protein is CSVEDPGQGPYEQYF. The CDR3 nucleotides read TGCAGCGTTGAAGACCCGGGACAGGGGCCCTACGAGCAGTACTTC.

The CDR3, as DNA: TGTGCCATCAGCTCACTAGCGGAGTCGAGGGGGGATACGCAGTATTTT. This encodes CAISSLAESRGDTQYF. The V call is TRBV10-3, the J call TRBJ2-3, with 8 bases lining up with TRBD2. Germline CDR1 reads ENHRY; CDR2 reads SYGVKD. V dropped 6 bases and J dropped 6; count of bases not matched to a gene: 14. The CDR3 has 16 amino acids.

This clone was seen a handful of times. The chain carries TRBV6-8 and TRBJ2-7; no definite D call. This CDR3 region has 14 residues. Germline V gene data show CDR1 as MNHGY and CDR2 as SAAAGT. Trimming stripped 4 bases from V and 2 bases from J, with 12 bases between. The CDR3 nucleotides read TGTGCCAGCAGTTTTTCCCACAGACCCTACGAGCAGTACTTC. It translates to CASSFSHRPYEQYF.

The J gene is TRBJ1-4, the V gene TRBV25-1; TRBD1 might be the D (6 bases). The CDR3 loop spans 14 amino acids. Germline V gene sequence: CDR1 MGHDK, CDR2 SYGVNS. V lost 2 bases to trimming and J lost 8 bases, with 12 bases between them. CDR3 amino acids: CASSEEGVEEKLFF. The CDR3 nucleotides are TGTGCCAGCAGTGAAGAGGGGGTGGAAGAAAAACTGTTTTTT.

The chain recombines TRBV19 with TRBJ2-7, with 10 bases matching TRBD1. From germline, CDR1 is LNHDA and CDR2 SQIVND (reference sequence). V was clipped by 3 bases and J by 7 bases; unmatched bases: 9. The CDR3 contains 15 residues. The CDR3 DNA follows: TGTGCCAGTAGTATTGGGACAGGGGCGATGGAGGAGCAGTACTTC. Its protein product is CASSIGTGAMEEQYF.

This chain links TRBV11-2 with TRBJ2-7; D is undetermined. Looked up from germline, CDR1 is SGHAT and CDR2 is FQNNGV. Trimming took 5 bases from V and 7 from J, leaving 18 bases between them. The CDR3 spans 14 residues. As DNA, the CDR3 is TGTGCCAGCAGCACGATGGACCGCTCTGGGGAGCAGTACTTC. Translated, it gives CASSTMDRSGEQYF. Variable domain in full (rest from reference TRBV11-2 and TRBJ2-7): EAGVAQSPRYKIIEKRQSVAFWCNPISGHATLYWYQQILGQGPKLLIQFQNNGVVDDSQLPKDRFSAERLKGVDSTLKIQPAKLEDSAVYLCASSTMDRSGEQYFGPGTRLTVT.

The chain uses TRBV7-9 and TRBJ2-5; a weak D match, TRBD2 (7 bases). The ends were cut back, 3 bases at V and 3 bases at J, with 17 bases in the middle. The germline gives CDR1 SEHNR, CDR2 FQNEAQ (reference sequence). CDR3 length equals 16 residues. CDR3 sequence reads: CASSLGPGGVEETQYF. CDR3 DNA sequence: TGTGCCAGCAGCTTGGGTCCGGGGGGCGTGGAAGAGACCCAGTACTTC.

Regarding this clone: One end of the junction varies from germline; a read error may be responsible. The chain recombines TRBV2 with TRBJ1-3; TRBD1 aligns across 7 bases. The CDR3 length is 15 residues. The V gene's germline CDR1 is SNHLY and CDR2 FYNNEI. The CDR3 DNA sequence: TGTACCAGCAACGGGGGACAGCTCTCTGGAAACACCATATATTTT. This gives the protein CTSNGGQLSGNTIYF.

The rearrangement joins TRBV9 to TRBJ2-3; tentative D call: TRBD1 (5 bases). V lost 2 bases and J 2 bases, leaving 9 bases between the germline ends. From germline, CDR1 is SGDLS and CDR2 YYNGEE. CDR3 length equals 14 residues. The DNA for the CDR3 is TGTGCCAGCAGCGTGCAGGGATTCACAGATACGCAGTATTTT. Translated, it gives CASSVQGFTDTQYF. Combining the CDR3 with reference TRBV9 and TRBJ2-3 gives the whole variable domain DSGVTQTPKHLITATGQRVTLRCSPRSGDLSVYWYQQSLDQGLQFLIQYYNGEERAKGNILERFSAQQFPDLHSELNLSSLELGDSALYFCASSVQGFTDTQYFGPGTRLTVL.

V is TRBV10-2 and J is TRBJ2-3; the match to TRBD2 covers 9 bases. The trim removed 2 bases at V and 6 bases at J, leaving 9 bases unmatched. The CDR3 covers 16 residues. Germline V gene data show CDR1 as WSHSY and CDR2 as SAAADI. The CDR3 region has the DNA TGCGCCAGCAGTGAGAGCCTAGCGGGATATGGGGATACGCAGTATTTT. It specifies CASSESLAGYGDTQYF.

The genes are TRBV15 and TRBJ2-7; D gene ambiguous. Germline CDR1 is LNHNV and CDR2 is YYDKDF (reference sequence). The V gene lost 1 base and the J gene lost 6 bases, with 13 bases spanning the gap. This CDR3 is built from 14 residues. CDR3 in amino acids: CATSRGVVFREQYF. In DNA form, the CDR3 reads TGTGCCACCAGCAGAGGGGTAGTTTTTCGCGAGCAGTACTTC.

The V gene is TRBV28, the J gene TRBJ2-5; D is unclear. V was shortened by 6 bases and J by 4 bases, with 18 bases between the two germline ends. CDR3 length: 15 amino acids. Germline CDR1 reads MDHEN; CDR2 reads SYDVKM. The CDR3 DNA follows: TGTGCCAGCAGACTTAACTACCCGTACGGAGAGACCCAGTACTTC. Its translation is CASRLNYPYGETQYF.

This chain joins TRBV4-1 and TRBJ2-2; 11 nucleotides align to TRBD2. J was trimmed by 9 bases and V by 8 bases; bases with no gene match: 14. This CDR3 is built from 16 residues. Germline CDR1 and CDR2: MGHRA and YSYEKL. DNA of the CDR3: TGCGCCAGCGGGGGTAGCGGGAGGGCCGGGGCCTGGGAGCTGTTTTTT. This gives the protein CASGGSGRAGAWELFF.

The rearrangement uses TRBV7-6 and TRBJ2-1; 13 positions match TRBD2. V lost 5 bases, J lost 8 bases, and 6 bases stayed unmatched. Germline V gene sequence: CDR1 SGHVS, CDR2 FNYEAQ. This CDR3 region has 15 residues. The CDR3 loop is CASSPWTSGSYEQFF. CDR3 in DNA: TGTGCCAGCAGCCCTTGGACTAGCGGGAGCTATGAGCAGTTCTTC.

This clone was counted between two and nine times. The CDR3 DNA is TGTGCCAGTAGTATGGAGACGAACTATGGCTACACCTTC. It codes for CASSMETNYGYTF. V and J are TRBV19 and TRBJ1-2, with D unresolved. Germline values: CDR1 LNHDA, CDR2 SQIVND (reference sequence). This CDR3 comprises 13 residues. V lost 3 bases to trimming and J lost 2 bases, with 7 bases between them.

This chain links TRBV9 with TRBJ2-7, with D possibly being TRBD2 (5 bases). The CDR3 consists of 14 residues. Between the trimmed V and J ends, which lost 4 bases and 2 bases, there was a span of 13 bases. Per the germline V gene, CDR1 is SGDLS and CDR2 is YYNGEE. The CDR3 loop is CASSSGYEPYEQYF. The CDR3 bases are TGTGCCAGCAGCTCGGGGTACGAACCCTACGAGCAGTACTTC.

This clone was counted once. V and J are TRBV7-8 and TRBJ2-1; no clear D. The germline V gene has CDR1 SGHVS and CDR2 FQNEAQ. The V and J ends lost 1 base and 7 bases respectively, with 11 bases between them. The CDR3 is 14 residues long. In DNA, the CDR3 is TGTGCCAGCAGCTTAGGATATAACGGGAATGAGCAGTTCTTC. This translates into CASSLGYNGNEQFF.

The chain employs TRBV7-2 and TRBJ2-7, with 11 bases aligning to TRBD2. V shed 5 bases and J 4 bases; nucleotides not matched to a gene: 4. Looked up from germline, CDR1 is SGHTA and CDR2 is FQGNSA. The CDR3 runs to 14 residues. CDR3 sequence reads: CASSLTSGSYEQYF. CDR3 DNA sequence: TGTGCCAGCAGCCTCACTAGCGGGAGTTACGAGCAGTACTTC.

The V gene is TRBV10-3, the J gene TRBJ2-1; 10 bases map to TRBD1. Germline lookup yields CDR1 ENHRY and CDR2 SYGVKD. V dropped 2 bases and J dropped 6; count of bases not matched to a gene: 4. The CDR3 spans 15 residues. This CDR3 is CAISEPRTGGNEQFF. The CDR3 DNA sequence: TGTGCCATCAGTGAGCCCAGGACAGGGGGCAATGAGCAGTTCTTC.

The genes are TRBV14 and TRBJ2-1; a possible D gene is TRBD1 (5 bases). The ends were cut back, 0 bases at V and 3 bases at J, with 21 bases in the middle. Per the germline V gene, CDR1 is SGHDN and CDR2 is FVKESK. The CDR3 is made up of 19 amino acids. Here the CDR3 DNA reads TGTGCCAGCAGCCAAGATCGAGGCAGGGCCCTTGCCTTCTACAATGAGCAGTTCTTC. Translated, it gives CASSQDRGRALAFYNEQFF.

The chain combines TRBV5-1 with TRBJ2-5, with D unresolved. The J call may not be correct, given that the DNA end is closer to TRBJ2-7. This CDR3 contains 13 residues. The germline V gene has CDR1 SGHRS and CDR2 YFSETQ. The CDR3 loop is CASSEDITYEQYF. The CDR3 DNA reads TGCGCCAGCAGCGAAGACATAACCTACGAGCAGTACTTC.

The V call is TRBV18, the J call TRBJ2-7, with TRBD2 matching 7 bases. Germline values: CDR1 KGHSH, CDR2 LQKENI. CDR3 length: 14 residues. Germline trimming cut 6 bases from V and 7 bases from J; bases unmatched to any gene: 12. CDR3 loop: CASSLAGVYSEQYF. The CDR3 bases are TGTGCCAGCTCTCTCGCGGGAGTTTATTCAGAGCAGTACTTC. Full variable domain (rest looked up from reference TRBV18 and TRBJ2-7): NAGVMQNPRHLVRRRGQEARLRCSPMKGHSHVYWYRQLPEEGLKFMVYLQKENIIDESGMPKERFSAEFPKEGPSILRIQQVVRGDSAAYFCASSLAGVYSEQYFGPGTRLTVT.

DNA of the CDR3: TGCGCCAGCAGGCTAGCGGGAGGGGGCTACAATGAGCAGTTCTTC. Its translation is CASRLAGGGYNEQFF. J is TRBJ2-1 and V is TRBV10-2, with 12 bases aligning to TRBD2. The CDR3 has 15 amino acids. From germline, CDR1 is WSHSY and CDR2 SAAADI. With 6 bases clipped from V and 3 bases from J, the junction kept 3 bases outside the gene matches.

The chain has TRBV28 and TRBJ2-2; D is unresolved. The CDR3 contains 17 residues. From germline, CDR1 is MDHEN and CDR2 SYDVKM. V lost 5 bases, J lost 5 bases, and 21 bases lay in between. This CDR3 is CASSPLPIGLRTGELFF. Written as DNA, the CDR3 is TGTGCCAGCAGTCCCCTCCCCATCGGGTTAAGGACCGGGGAGCTGTTTTTT. The full variable domain, in which reference TRBV28 and TRBJ2-2 provide the parts outside the CDR3, is DVKVTQSSRYLVKRTGEKVFLECVQDMDHENMFWYRQDPGLGLRLIYFSYDVKMKEKGDIPEGYSVSREKKERFSLILESASTNQTSMYLCASSPLPIGLRTGELFFGEGSRLTVL.

The chain uses TRBV28 and TRBJ2-5, with 13 bases that match TRBD2. CDR1 MDHEN and CDR2 SYDVKM come from the germline V gene. V shed 4 bases, J shed 5 bases, and the junction held 4 bases outside the gene matches. This CDR3 region has 15 residues. CDR3 in DNA: TGTGCCAGCAGTTCAATACTAGCGGGGGGGGAGACCCAGTACTTC. Amino acid sequence: CASSSILAGGETQYF.

The chain is built from TRBV5-1 and TRBJ2-5; no definite D call. Germline V CDR1 and CDR2: SGHRS, YFSETQ. The CDR3 has 13 residues. V was cut by 4 bases and J by 2 bases, with 9 bases left in between. The CDR3 protein is CASSTPTQETQYF. As DNA, the CDR3 is TGCGCCAGCAGCACCCCTACTCAAGAGACCCAGTACTTC.